One sample yielded the 6 T cell receptor beta chains listed below, sequenced in a study of shared clonotypes between healthy human individuals (TCRdb year 2020). CD8 naive samples consisted of CD45RO-negative cells that were positively selected for CCR7, yielding a CD45RA+CCR7+ population without TemRA cells. The protocol used for the library was the immunoSEQ multiplex PCR assay. TCRdb took this table from immuneACCESS and kept in-frame rearrangements with V and J called. Such tables lack part of the clones; where checked against another copy, unresolved V genes explain under half of the gap, and the rest is unexplained. The table for this sample lists hundreds of thousands of clones; roughly 95% of them were counted only once. 0.11% of the sample is in the top ten clones. The sample taken for sequencing was naive CD8+ T cells sorted from blood. Explained via the paper, the cell subset or site label denotes: CD45RA+CCR7+. These receptors came from a woman under 40 in good health.

This clone was seen more than once but under ten times. The J gene is TRBJ1-5, the V gene TRBV30; D is perhaps TRBD1 (5 bases). In germline, CDR1 is GTSNPN, CDR2 SVGIG (reference sequence). The CDR3 sequence is 14 residues long. The ends were cut back, 2 bases at V and 9 bases at J, with 17 bases in the middle. DNA of the CDR3: TGTGCCTGGAGTTTTGGGCAGGGAGGGTGGCCCCAGCATTTT. Translation gives CAWSFGQGGWPQHF. The variable domain in full, with the rest retrieved from reference TRBV30 and TRBJ1-5, is SQTIHQWPATLVQPVGSPLSLECTVEGTSNPNLYWYRQAAGRGLQLLFYSVGIGQISSEVPQNLSASRPQDRQFILSSKKLLLSDSGFYLCAWSFGQGGWPQHFGDGTRLSIL.

This chain links TRBV5-8 with TRBJ2-1, with a possible D match to TRBD2 (6 bases). Per the germline V gene, CDR1 is SGHTS and CDR2 is YDEGEE. The V end lost 7 bases, the J end lost 6 bases, and 23 bases lay between the germline ends. The CDR3 is 16 residues long. The CDR3 bases are TGTGCCAGCCTCCATTTCGGGGGTAACCAGGGCAATGAGCAGTTCTTC. The encoded protein is CASLHFGGNQGNEQFF.

The chain links TRBV28 to TRBJ2-1; 12 nucleotides align to TRBD2. The CDR3 spans 18 residues. Trimming at V came to 4 bases and at J to 7 bases, leaving 14 bases not matched to a gene. Germline loops: CDR1 MDHEN, CDR2 SYDVKM. CDR3: CASSSTPYLAGGSNEQFF. DNA of the CDR3: TGTGCCAGCAGTTCTACACCTTACCTAGCGGGAGGGTCTAATGAGCAGTTCTTC.

The chain joins TRBV7-9 to TRBJ1-1, with D tentatively TRBD1 (5 bases). Germline V CDR1 and CDR2: SEHNR, FQNEAQ (reference sequence). This CDR3 has 15 amino acids. Deletions cut 2 bases from V and 2 bases from J, with 12 bases between. The CDR3 DNA sequence: TGTGCCAGCAGCTTAAGCCAGGGAAAAAACACTGAAGCTTTCTTT. Translated, it gives CASSLSQGKNTEAFF.

The chain joins TRBV7-9 to TRBJ1-1; 8 bases align to TRBD1. This CDR3 spans 15 amino acids. V lost 6 bases, J lost 5 bases, and 11 bases stayed unmatched. Germline V gene sequence: CDR1 SEHNR, CDR2 FQNEAQ (reference sequence). As DNA, the CDR3 is TGTGCCAGCAGGGACCCCAGGGGGCTGGAGACTGAAGCTTTCTTT. Translated: CASRDPRGLETEAFF.

This sequence joins TRBV6-5 and TRBJ1-6; a possible D gene is TRBD1 (5 bases). Trimming took off 5 bases at V and 16 bases at J, with 24 bases between the two ends. Germline V CDR1 and CDR2: MNHEY, SVGAGI. This CDR3 spans 15 amino acids. The CDR3 DNA reads as TGTGCCAGCAGTCCCGGTATAGTGGGGGAGGCACAACTCCACTTT. Translation gives CASSPGIVGEAQLHF.